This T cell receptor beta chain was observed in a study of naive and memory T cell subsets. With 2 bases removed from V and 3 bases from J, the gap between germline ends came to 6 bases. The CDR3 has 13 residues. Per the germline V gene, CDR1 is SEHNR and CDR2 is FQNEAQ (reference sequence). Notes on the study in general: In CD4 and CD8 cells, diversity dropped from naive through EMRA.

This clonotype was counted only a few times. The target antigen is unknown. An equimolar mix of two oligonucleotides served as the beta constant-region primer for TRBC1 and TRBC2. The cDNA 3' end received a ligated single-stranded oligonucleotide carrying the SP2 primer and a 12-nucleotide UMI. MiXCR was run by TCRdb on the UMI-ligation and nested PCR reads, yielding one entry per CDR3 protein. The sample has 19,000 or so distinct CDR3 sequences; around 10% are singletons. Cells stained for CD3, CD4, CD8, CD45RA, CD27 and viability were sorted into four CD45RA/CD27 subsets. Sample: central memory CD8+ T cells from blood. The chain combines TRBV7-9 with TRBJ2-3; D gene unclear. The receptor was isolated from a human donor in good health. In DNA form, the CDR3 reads TGTGCCAGCAGCTTATTAGGAACAGATACGCAGTATTTT. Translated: CASSLLGTDTQYF. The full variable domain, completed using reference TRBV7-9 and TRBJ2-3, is DTGVSQNPRHKITKRGQNVTFRCDPISEHNRLYWYRQTLGQGPEFLTYFQNEAQLEKSRLLSDRFSAERPKGSFSTLEIQRTEQGDSAMYLCASSLLGTDTQYFGPGTRLTVL.